This T cell receptor (beta chain) is from a study of shared clonotypes between healthy human individuals. Study-wide results and limits: The study drew on few donors, limiting represented genetic and exposure-history diversity.

The table came from immunoSEQ multiplex PCR; TCRdb's copy has only in-frame clones and leaves some out. The sample gives some 1,900,000 clones, about 95% of which show up once; around 1.2% is in the top ten. Naivety among CD8 cells was defined by CD45RO negativity and positive CCR7 selection, thereby excluding terminally differentiated effector memory CD45RA+ cells. CDR3 length: 11 amino acids. Germline V gives CDR1 SQVTM, CDR2 ANQGSEA. Trimming took 2 bases from V and 1 from J, leaving 2 bases between them. On this clone itself: Its antigen remains unknown. This specimen includes other DNA sequences encoding the same CDR3.

This TCR was sampled from a man younger than 35 in good health. This chain joins TRBV29-1 and TRBJ1-1; the D is unclear. The sequenced sample consisted of naive CD8+ T cells sorted from blood. The CDR3 loop reads CSVESNTEAFF. CDR3 coding DNA: TGCAGCGTTGAATCGAACACTGAAGCTTTCTTT.